These 2 T cell receptor beta chains were sequenced from one sample in a study of cytomegalovirus exposure and HLA in healthy donors. This PCR relied on a set of 60 Vbeta primers and 13 Jbeta primers. The assay was immunoSEQ multiplex PCR, and TCRdb's table has in-frame clones only and misses some. With roughly 75,000 clones in the sample, the ten largest clones hold less than 6%. Source material: PBMCs. These receptors came from a man aged 35-49 years in good health and CMV-seronegative.

The gene calls are TRBV15 and TRBJ2-1, with 7 bases fitting TRBD1. Germline V lookup: CDR1 LNHNV, CDR2 YYDKDF (reference sequence). The V segment lost 1 base and the J segment 7 bases; nucleotides outside the gene matches: 4. The length of the CDR3 is 14 residues. The CDR3 bases are TGTGCCACCAGCAGAGGACAGGGAGTGAATGAGCAGTTCTTC. Translating it yields CATSRGQGVNEQFF.

The chain carries TRBV7-2 and TRBJ2-1, with no clear D. Germline-derived CDR1 and CDR2 are SGHTA and FQGNSA. The CDR3 sequence is 12 residues long. V gave up 5 bases and J gave up 7 bases, with 9 bases separating them. The CDR3 nucleotides read TGTGCCAGCAGCCAAAAACGGAATGAGCAGTTCTTC. Protein product: CASSQKRNEQFF.